What follows are 26 T cell receptor beta chains derived from one specimen sequenced in a study of T cell responses to AZD1222 COVID-19 vaccine. Sequencing was performed with immunoSEQ multiplex PCR; in TCRdb, only in-frame clones are kept and a portion is missing. Counted here are about 81,000 clones, 85% to 90% occurring once; the ten biggest clones make up around 5.9%. Sequencing used peripheral blood, obtained 28 days after the second AZD1222 dose. These receptor sequences come from an adult who received the AZD1222 COVID-19 vaccine.

This clone was found a few times. This chain joins TRBV5-4 and TRBJ2-5; maybe TRBD1 (6 bases). CDR1 SGHNT and CDR2 YYREEE come from the germline V gene (reference sequence). V gave up 2 bases and J gave up 5 bases, with 13 bases separating them. The CDR3 runs 14 residues. CDR3 residues: CASSLTGLGETQYF. The CDR3 bases are TGTGCCAGCAGCTTAACAGGGTTAGGGGAGACCCAGTACTTC. Full variable domain (remainder filled in from reference TRBV5-4 and TRBJ2-5): ETGVTQSPTHLIKTRGQQVTLRCSSQSGHNTVSWYQQALGQGPQFIFQYYREEENGRGNFPPRFSGLQFPNYSSELNVNALELDDSALYLCASSLTGLGETQYFGPGTRLLVL.

This sequence joins TRBV19 and TRBJ2-2; no clear D gene. Trimming cost V 4 bases and J 0 bases, with 9 bases left between them. CDR1 and CDR2 from the germline V gene are LNHDA and SQIVND (reference sequence). CDR3 length equals 15 residues. CDR3 in amino acids: CASSSQEANTGELFF. CDR3 coding DNA: TGTGCCAGTAGTAGCCAGGAAGCGAACACCGGGGAGCTGTTTTTT.

V and J are TRBV6-5 and TRBJ2-7; weak D call: TRBD1 (6 bases). Germline lookup yields CDR1 MNHEY and CDR2 SVGAGI. The CDR3 has 15 amino acids. V was pared by 2 bases and J by 7 bases, with 18 bases between. CDR3: CASSYQGPKVWEQYF. In nucleotides, the CDR3 is TGTGCCAGCAGTTACCAGGGGCCCAAGGTTTGGGAGCAGTACTTC.

This chain joins TRBV11-2 and TRBJ1-1, with D uncertain. Germline CDR1 reads SGHAT; CDR2 reads FQNNGV. This CDR3 is 14 amino acids long. V was trimmed by 7 bases and J by 7 bases, leaving 19 bases between them. CDR3 nucleotide sequence: TGTGCCAGCATTAGGGAGGGAAATATTCATGAAGCTTTCTTT. Translated: CASIREGNIHEAFF.

The genes are TRBV5-5 and TRBJ2-2; 9 bases agree with TRBD2. Germline trimming cut 4 bases from V and 2 bases from J; bases unmatched to any gene: 6. The CDR3 totals 16 residues. Germline CDR1 reads SGHKS; CDR2 reads YYEKEE (reference sequence). The CDR3 sequence is CASSRGLADNTGELFF. The CDR3 nucleotides read TGTGCCAGCAGCCGGGGACTAGCAGATAACACCGGGGAGCTGTTTTTT.

The chain has TRBV24-1 and TRBJ2-1; possibly TRBD1 for D (6 bases). V gave up 4 bases and J gave up 7 bases, with 16 bases separating them. The CDR3 is 15 amino acids. Germline CDR1 KGHDR, CDR2 SFDVKD. Here the CDR3 reads CATSDAGTTGNEQFF. CDR3 bases: TGTGCCACCAGTGACGCCGGGACAACCGGGAATGAGCAGTTCTTC.

The J gene is TRBJ2-7, the V gene TRBV19; tentatively, D is TRBD2 (5 bases). The CDR3 has 13 residues. Germline CDR1 reads LNHDA; CDR2 reads SQIVND (reference sequence). V lost 4 bases and J lost 3, with 10 bases in between. CDR3 DNA sequence: TGTGCCAGTAGTAGGGGAGTCAACTACGAGCAGTACTTC. It yields the protein CASSRGVNYEQYF. The whole variable domain, filled in from reference TRBV19 and TRBJ2-7, reads DGGITQSPKYLFRKEGQNVTLSCEQNLNHDAMYWYRQDPGQGLRLIYYSQIVNDFQKGDIAEGYSVSREKKESFPLTVTSAQKNPTAFYLCASSRGVNYEQYFGPGTRLTVT.

The V gene is TRBV5-1, the J gene TRBJ2-5; D not resolved. The CDR3 contains 16 residues. Per germline, CDR1 SGHRS and CDR2 YFSETQ. The V gene lost 1 base and the J gene lost 1 base, with 14 bases spanning the gap. The CDR3 spells CASSLSTAGSQETQYF. DNA of the CDR3: TGCGCCAGCAGCTTGTCTACGGCAGGTTCCCAAGAGACCCAGTACTTC.

The chain couples TRBV6-5 to TRBJ1-6, with 8 bases that match TRBD1. The CDR3 has 14 amino acids. With V trimmed by 6 bases and J by 4 bases, 2 bases remained unmatched. The germline V gene encodes CDR1 MNHEY and CDR2 SVGAGI. CDR3 nucleotides: TGTGCCAGCAGGGACAGGGTGTATAATTCACCCCTCCACTTT. Amino acids: CASRDRVYNSPLHF.

This clone was picked up a small number of times. This rearrangement joins TRBV29-1 to TRBJ1-2, with TRBD1 matching over 9 bases. Trimming removed 7 bases from V and 4 bases from J; junction bases left unmatched: 7. In germline, CDR1 is SQVTM, CDR2 ANQGSEA. The CDR3 loop spans 13 amino acids. The chain's CDR3 is CSAAGQGLYGYTF. The DNA of the CDR3 is TGCAGCGCGGCGGGACAGGGCCTCTATGGCTACACCTTC.

The rearrangement joins TRBV5-4 to TRBJ1-6; 8 bases line up with TRBD1. This CDR3 is 15 amino acids long. With 0 bases clipped from V and 7 bases from J, the junction kept 3 bases outside the gene matches. Germline V CDR1 and CDR2: SGHNT, YYREEE (reference sequence). CDR3 region: CASSLDRGGNSPLHF. The DNA of the CDR3 is TGTGCCAGCAGCTTGGACAGGGGGGGAAATTCACCCCTCCACTTT. The full variable domain, rest sourced from reference TRBV5-4 and TRBJ1-6, is ETGVTQSPTHLIKTRGQQVTLRCSSQSGHNTVSWYQQALGQGPQFIFQYYREEENGRGNFPPRFSGLQFPNYSSELNVNALELDDSALYLCASSLDRGGNSPLHFGNGTRLTVT.

This clone was counted between two and nine times. The chain has TRBV18 and TRBJ1-1; a possible D gene is TRBD1 (5 bases). The CDR3 sequence is 14 residues long. V was trimmed by 6 bases and J by 6 bases, leaving 17 bases between them. Per germline, CDR1 KGHSH and CDR2 LQKENI. CDR3 bases: TGTGCCAGCTCCACGGGGGGGGGAATCGCTGAAGCTTTCTTT. Translating gives CASSTGGGIAEAFF.

The rearrangement joins TRBV19 to TRBJ2-7, with 7 bases that match TRBD1. V lost 4 bases, J lost 0 bases, and 6 bases stayed unmatched. CDR3 length: 15 residues. CDR1 and CDR2 (germline): LNHDA, SQIVND (reference sequence). The CDR3, as DNA: TGTGCCAGTAGTACCCCGGGACAGTACTCCTACGAGCAGTACTTC. This translates into CASSTPGQYSYEQYF.

The gene calls are TRBV7-9 and TRBJ1-5, with D perhaps TRBD1 (6 bases). The V gene lost 1 base and the J gene lost 6 bases, with 16 bases spanning the gap. This CDR3 is built from 16 residues. Germline V lookup: CDR1 SEHNR, CDR2 FQNEAQ (reference sequence). The CDR3 reads CASSLEGRGFSQPQHF. The CDR3 DNA reads TGTGCCAGCAGCTTAGAGGGCAGGGGTTTTAGTCAGCCCCAGCATTTT.

This chain connects TRBV28 to TRBJ2-2; D is possibly TRBD2 (5 bases). V dropped 4 bases and J dropped 5 bases, with 8 bases sitting between them. In germline, CDR1 is MDHEN, CDR2 SYDVKM. The CDR3 extends over 13 amino acids. CDR3 amino acids: CASSSAGTGELFF. The CDR3 DNA is TGTGCCAGCAGTTCTGCGGGTACCGGGGAGCTGTTTTTT.

This chain joins TRBV6-5 and TRBJ2-7; 8 bases align to TRBD2. Trimming removed 2 bases from V and 2 bases from J; junction bases left unmatched: 8. The CDR3 sequence is 16 residues long. Germline V gene lookup returns CDR1 MNHEY and CDR2 SVGAGI. The CDR3 loop reads CASSYRGAGAAYEQYF. The CDR3 bases are TGTGCCAGCAGTTACAGGGGAGCGGGAGCCGCCTACGAGCAGTACTTC.

This sequence joins TRBV12-3 or TRBV12-4 and TRBJ2-5; tentative D call: TRBD1 (6 bases). The CDR3 spans 13 residues. The ends were cut back, 5 bases at V and 1 base at J, with 8 bases in the middle. The CDR3 region is CASSLQGQETQYF. CDR3 in DNA: TGTGCCAGCAGTCTACAGGGCCAAGAGACCCAGTACTTC.

The rearrangement joins TRBV19 to TRBJ2-7; TRBD1 aligns across 8 bases. V lost 6 bases, J lost 0 bases, and 4 bases stayed unmatched. The CDR3 has 14 residues. From germline, CDR1 is LNHDA and CDR2 SQIVND (reference sequence). CDR3 nucleotides: TGTGCCAGTAGCCGCGACAGGGGCTCCTACGAGCAGTACTTC. This sequence encodes CASSRDRGSYEQYF.

The rearrangement uses TRBV6-6 and TRBJ2-5; D is uncertain. This CDR3 is 14 amino acids long. V was pared by 2 bases and J by 2 bases, with 9 bases between. CDR1 and CDR2 from the germline V gene are MNHNY and SVGAGI (reference sequence). CDR3 residues: CASSYTETQETQYF. CDR3 coding DNA: TGTGCCAGCAGTTACACGGAAACGCAAGAGACCCAGTACTTC.

This clone was detected only once. This chain uses TRBV5-4 with TRBJ1-6; TRBD1 aligns across 9 bases. Per the germline V gene, CDR1 is SGHNT and CDR2 is YYREEE (reference sequence). The V segment lost 0 bases and the J segment 10 bases; nucleotides outside the gene matches: 14. The CDR3 has 18 amino acids. CDR3 nucleotide sequence: TGTGCCAGCAGCTTGGGGCCGAGAGGACAGGGGCCGGGGTCACCCCTCCACTTT. Its protein is CASSLGPRGQGPGSPLHF.

V usage is TRBV29-1 and J usage is TRBJ1-2; the D gene is possibly TRBD1 (5 bases). V was trimmed by 6 bases and J by 0 bases, leaving 14 bases between them. This CDR3 contains 14 residues. Per germline, CDR1 SQVTM and CDR2 ANQGSEA. For the CDR3, the DNA is TGCAGCGTCCCGCCCTGGGGCCCTAACTATGGCTACACCTTC. Protein sequence: CSVPPWGPNYGYTF.

The V and J genes are TRBV30 and TRBJ2-6; no definite D call. Germline assignment: CDR1 GTSNPN and CDR2 SVGIG (reference sequence). The V gene lost 1 base and the J gene lost 4 bases, with 8 bases spanning the gap. There are 14 residues in the CDR3. DNA for the CDR3: TGTGCCTGGAGTGGGGGTCCAGGGGCCAACGTCCTGACTTTC. Translation gives CAWSGGPGANVLTF.

This chain connects TRBV28 to TRBJ1-2; D possibly corresponds to TRBD1 (5 bases). CDR1 is MDHEN and CDR2 is SYDVKM in the germline V gene. The V gene lost 1 base and the J gene lost 3 bases, with 12 bases spanning the gap. The CDR3 loop spans 15 amino acids. CDR3 sequence (DNA): TGTGCCAGCAGTTTATCCCTTGAGGGGCACTATGGCTACACCTTC. Translated, it gives CASSLSLEGHYGYTF.

The chain carries TRBV7-8 and TRBJ1-5; 7 nucleotides agree with TRBD1. Germline lookup yields CDR1 SGHVS and CDR2 FQNEAQ. Trimming took 5 bases from V and 3 from J; bases not matched to a gene: 4. CDR3 length equals 14 residues. The CDR3 spells CASSQTGINQPQHF. CDR3 nucleotide sequence: TGTGCCAGCAGCCAGACAGGGATCAATCAGCCCCAGCATTTT.

This chain links TRBV4-1 with TRBJ2-7; TRBD2 agrees at 10 bases. The CDR3 has 17 residues. Trimming removed 0 bases from V and 4 bases from J; junction bases left unmatched: 9. CDR1 MGHRA and CDR2 YSYEKL come from the germline V gene. The CDR3 loop is CASSQDRAGGLRYEQYF. The CDR3 nucleotides are TGCGCCAGCAGCCAAGATCGAGCGGGGGGGCTTAGGTACGAGCAGTACTTC.

J is TRBJ2-2 and V is TRBV19; D gene ambiguous. The V and J ends lost 3 bases and 4 bases respectively, with 12 bases between them. Germline lookup yields CDR1 LNHDA and CDR2 SQIVND (reference sequence). The CDR3 extends over 15 amino acids. CDR3 bases: TGTGCCAGTAGTATGAGGTCCCGCAGCACCGGGGAGCTGTTTTTT. It codes for CASSMRSRSTGELFF.